Below are 11 T cell receptor beta chains sequenced from a single sample in a study of a mutant IDH1 vaccine in newly diagnosed glioma. The protocol was immunoSEQ multiplex PCR, while the TCRdb copy is restricted to in-frame clones and leaves out a portion. The sample carries 30,000 to 35,000 clones, roughly 90% recorded once. The antigens of these receptors remain unknown. Sample time point: week 11, during vaccination. Each vaccine dose was 300 ug of mutant IDH1 20-mer peptide, with topical imiquimod. Sequenced material: PBMCs, taken from a glioma patient whose treatment included an IDH1 peptide vaccine. These receptors came from a man aged 18 to 35 with glioma.

The V gene is TRBV15, the J gene TRBJ1-1, with D unresolved. Between the trimmed V and J ends, which lost 1 base and 4 bases, there was a span of 7 bases. Germline CDR1 and CDR2: LNHNV and YYDKDF (reference sequence). The CDR3 is 13 residues long. The CDR3 bases are TGTGCCACCAGCAGAGTTCTTGGCACTGAAGCTTTCTTT. It translates to CATSRVLGTEAFF.

V and J are TRBV4-3 and TRBJ2-7; 10 bases fit TRBD1. J lost 2 bases, V lost 3 bases, and 7 bases had no gene match. This CDR3 is 16 amino acids long. CDR1 is LGHNA, CDR2 YSLEER, per germline. The CDR3 DNA reads as TGCGCCAGCAGCCAGGATTCCGGGACAGGGGCCTACGAGCAGTACTTC. Protein sequence: CASSQDSGTGAYEQYF.

The chain couples TRBV9 to TRBJ1-1, with 8 bases that match TRBD1. V lost 4 bases, J lost 5 bases, and 10 bases stayed unmatched. Germline lookup yields CDR1 SGDLS and CDR2 YYNGEE. This CDR3 region has 15 residues. In DNA form, the CDR3 reads TGTGCCAGCAGCCCCAGGCAGGGGGCGCAGACTGAAGCTTTCTTT. Protein: CASSPRQGAQTEAFF.

This sequence joins TRBV30 and TRBJ1-3; the D is unclear. Trimming shortened V by 2 bases and J by 3 bases, and 14 bases separated the two germline ends. CDR3 length: 15 residues. Germline values: CDR1 GTSNPN, CDR2 SVGIG (reference sequence). In DNA form, the CDR3 reads TGTGCCTGGAGTTGGGCACGAGTTGGTGGAAACACCATATATTTT. Translation: CAWSWARVGGNTIYF. The variable domain in full, with the rest retrieved from reference TRBV30 and TRBJ1-3, is SQTIHQWPATLVQPVGSPLSLECTVEGTSNPNLYWYRQAAGRGLQLLFYSVGIGQISSEVPQNLSASRPQDRQFILSSKKLLLSDSGFYLCAWSWARVGGNTIYFGEGSWLTVV.

This chain uses TRBV4-1 with TRBJ2-5; 8 bases align to TRBD2. The J segment lost 6 bases and the V segment lost 0 bases, leaving 3 bases of the junction unmatched. The CDR3 length is 14 residues. Germline loops: CDR1 MGHRA, CDR2 YSYEKL. CDR3 in DNA: TGCGCCAGCAGCCAAGATCGCGGGGGGAAGACCCAGTACTTC. Residues: CASSQDRGGKTQYF.

V is TRBV4-3 and J is TRBJ2-5, with D perhaps matching TRBD2 (5 bases). The CDR3 has 16 residues. Deletions cut 0 bases from V and 2 bases from J, with 13 bases between. CDR1 is LGHNA and CDR2 is YSLEER in the germline V gene. Here the CDR3 reads CASSQDATRRQETQYF. The CDR3 DNA is TGCGCCAGCAGCCAAGATGCCACGCGGAGGCAAGAGACCCAGTACTTC.

The gene calls are TRBV7-8 and TRBJ2-2, with 11 bases identical to TRBD2. Trimming took 5 bases from V and 1 from J; bases not matched to a gene: 3. This CDR3 is built from 16 residues. Germline-derived CDR1 and CDR2 are SGHVS and FQNEAQ. CDR3 nucleotide sequence: TGTGCCAGCAGCCCCGGACTAGCGGGGAACACCGGGGAGCTGTTTTTT. Protein: CASSPGLAGNTGELFF.

The chain joins TRBV30 to TRBJ2-7; D unclear. Trimming shortened V by 4 bases and J by 3 bases, and 13 bases separated the two germline ends. The CDR3 runs 13 residues. Germline V gene data show CDR1 as GTSNPN and CDR2 as SVGIG (reference sequence). CDR3 DNA: TGTGCCTGGAATCCCAGAGACAACTACGAGCAGTACTTC. This gives the protein CAWNPRDNYEQYF.

CDR3 nucleotides: TGTGCCAGCAGCCAGGACCGGAATCAGCCCCAGCATTTT. Protein sequence: CASSQDRNQPQHF. V gene TRBV14 combines with J gene TRBJ1-5; the D is unclear. CDR1 SGHDN and CDR2 FVKESK come from the germline V gene. This CDR3 region has 13 residues. V was trimmed by 3 bases and J by 4 bases, leaving 7 bases between them.

The chain links TRBV5-6 to TRBJ2-7, with 12 bases fitting TRBD1. Germline V gene lookup returns CDR1 SGHDT and CDR2 YYEEEE. This CDR3 contains 15 residues. Trimming cost V 0 bases and J 6 bases; bases outside gene matches: 4. CDR3 loop: CASSLGGTGGLEQYF. CDR3 nucleotides: TGTGCCAGCAGCTTGGGGGGGACAGGGGGCCTCGAGCAGTACTTC.

The chain carries TRBV6-6 and TRBJ2-7; perhaps TRBD1 as D (5 bases). Trimming took 4 bases from V and 12 from J, leaving 19 bases between them. The CDR3 is 13 amino acids. CDR1 MNHNY and CDR2 SVGAGI come from the germline V gene (reference sequence). The CDR3 is CASSSTTDSVRYF. In DNA form, the CDR3 reads TGTGCCAGCAGTTCCACTACAGACAGTGTGAGGTACTTC.